What follows is one T cell receptor beta chain and its context. The entry originates in a study of tumor and adjacent non-tumor tissue in lung cancer. Study in general: Stage I to III disease affected about nine men and 5 women aged 31 to 76.

Three rounds of nested PCR, following a modified ARM-PCR protocol, produced the TCRbeta library. TCRdb passed the multiplex PCR reads through MiXCR, listing each CDR3 protein once. The table has approximately 76,000 distinct CDR3 sequences, nearly 70% seen once. The template was RNA from unsorted bulk tissue. The germline V and J ends were trimmed by 7 bases and 0 bases, with 17 bases remaining between them. The CDR3 has 15 residues. Germline assignment: CDR1 SGHRS and CDR2 YFSETQ. The sample was lung tumor tissue. The sequence derives from a woman aged 70-85 years with non-small cell lung cancer. The chain links TRBV5-1 to TRBJ2-7; TRBD2 is a possible D gene (6 bases). The DNA for the CDR3 is TGCGCCAGCGTAGGTGAGGGGAGGAGCTCCTACGAGCAGTACTTC. Translation gives CASVGEGRSSYEQYF.